This T cell receptor beta chain was observed in a study of graft-versus-host responses after intestinal transplantation (dated by TCRdb to the early 2020s). A note on the overall study: Multivisceral, liver-intestinal, or isolated intestinal transplants were received by the recipients. A cohort of about 26 intestinal transplant recipients, including one retransplant, was enrolled, and a few patients lacking pretransplant specimens were excluded. Every recipient was given anti-thymocyte globulin induction, then maintenance tacrolimus and steroids for roughly three years. Bulk TCR-beta CDR3 sequencing was used to track graft-versus-host and host-versus-graft alloreactive T cell clones in the graft, circulation and bone marrow after intestinal transplantation. Instead of going to the commercial service, samples from three later patients were sequenced in-house on an Illumina MiSeq and processed with MiXCR. Alloreactive clones were identified by sequencing pre-transplant mixed lymphocyte reaction products and comparing them with unstimulated pre-transplant donor and recipient T cells. A peak of at least 4% donor T cells among recipient peripheral blood mononuclear cells was the definition used for donor T cell macrochimerism.

General study outcomes and caveats: Conclusions were limited by the relatively low number and heterogeneity of intestinal transplant patients. GvH clones turned up in recipient bone marrow, with some appearing earlier in ileal mucosa or blood, a pattern consistent with an intestinal mucosal origin. Patients with donor T cell macrochimerism had high GvH to HvG T cell clonal ratios in their allografts. Peak levels of circulating GvH clones were associated with declines in HvG clones early after transplant.

Blood samples were collected up to 4 times in the first month after transplant and then at least monthly when available. Remarks on this clone: Its antigen has not been determined. Per-nucleotide qualities are absent, and no much larger clonotype sits a single base away.

Receptors were amplified or captured by the immunoSEQ multiplex PCR assay. For most patients, high-throughput TCR-beta CDR3 sequencing of genomic DNA was performed by Adaptive Biotechnologies. From the authors' description of their analysis: TCR sequencing data for approximately 17 patients were retrieved from Adaptive's ImmunoSEQ software; a few other patients were processed with MiXCR and VDJtools. Because the origin of CDR3 nucleotide sequences shared between donor and recipient could not be assigned, those sequences were removed. Alloreactive clones required at least 2-fold expansion over unstimulated cells and minimum CFSE-low frequency of 0.002% (template counts) or 0.001% (read counts). Clones detected in sequenced pre-transplant spleen, lymph node, or MLR CFSE-low populations of the donor or recipient were defined as mappable. Cumulative frequency of alloreactive clones was calculated as a percentage of all sequences weighted by copy number. In TCRdb, the immuneACCESS table is reduced to in-frame sequences with V and J assigned. These tables do not hold every clone; where another copy was compared, an unresolved V gene accounts for under half, and the others remain unexplained. For V, J and clone size, that table is used; D and trimming come from the DNA. For this sample the table gives about 12,000 clones, of which over 90% were detected only once. The ten largest clones add up to 20% to 25% of the sample.

CDR1 SGDLS and CDR2 YYNGEE are derived from the germline V gene. V and J are truncated by 0 bases and 2 bases respectively, leaving an intervening sequence of 13 bases. Including cysteine and phenylalanine, the CDR3 has 16 amino acids. Only CDR3 DNA remains: 48 bases, in frame from the first base. This sequence uses TRBV9 and TRBJ2-3, and the D gene may be TRBD1, 5 bases matching. The material sequenced was PBMCs, taken 109 days after intestinal transplant. This receptor was obtained from a human patient who received an intestinal transplant, so some T cells may come from the graft donor. The CDR3 region: CASSVGNRLSTDTQYF. The DNA is TGTGCCAGCAGCGTAGGCAACAGGCTATCCACAGATACGCAGTATTTT.